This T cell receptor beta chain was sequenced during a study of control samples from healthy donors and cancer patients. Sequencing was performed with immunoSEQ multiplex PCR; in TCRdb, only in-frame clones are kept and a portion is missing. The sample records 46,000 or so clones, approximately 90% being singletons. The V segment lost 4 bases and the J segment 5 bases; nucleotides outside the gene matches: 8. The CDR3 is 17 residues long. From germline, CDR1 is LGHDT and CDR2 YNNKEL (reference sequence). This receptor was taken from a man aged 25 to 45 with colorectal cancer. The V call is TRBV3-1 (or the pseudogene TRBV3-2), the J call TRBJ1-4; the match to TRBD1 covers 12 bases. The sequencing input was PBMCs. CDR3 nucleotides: TGTGCCAGCAGCCCTTCCCGGGACAGGGGGCGAAATGAAAAACTGTTTTTT. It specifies CASSPSRDRGRNEKLFF.